The source of this T cell receptor beta chain is a study of blood T cells in healthy people across ages. Notes on the study in general: With age, beta diversity per million T cells declined roughly linearly, significantly by 40.

As to this clonotype: Its antigen is unknown.

Per germline, CDR1 SGHRS and CDR2 YFSETQ. V gave up 0 bases and J gave up 3 bases, with 7 bases separating them. The CDR3 has 14 amino acids. A second PCR, run for about 7 to 11 cycles, used a sample-barcoded 5' primer plus a J-beta primer mix. Samples each returned at least 3 million CDR3-containing paired-end reads. TCRdb reprocessed the 5' RACE reads with MiXCR, giving one entry per CDR3 protein. The sample lists 780,000 or so distinct CDR3 sequences, roughly three fifths occurring once. Input material: blood. The chain combines TRBV5-1 with TRBJ1-3; D uncertain. The clonotype comes from a middle-aged man in good health. For the CDR3, the DNA is TGCGCCAGCAGCTTGGGACAAGGTGGAAACACCATATATTTT. As protein: CASSLGQGGNTIYF.